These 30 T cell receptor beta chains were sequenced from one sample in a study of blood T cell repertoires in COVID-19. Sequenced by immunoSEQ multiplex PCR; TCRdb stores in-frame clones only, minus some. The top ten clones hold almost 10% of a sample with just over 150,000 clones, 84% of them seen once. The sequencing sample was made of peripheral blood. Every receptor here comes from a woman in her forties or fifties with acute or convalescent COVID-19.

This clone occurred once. The CDR3 sequence is CASSSLSWSAGSGNTIYF. For the CDR3, the DNA is TGCGCCAGCAGCTCGCTCAGCTGGAGTGCGGGCTCTGGAAACACCATATATTTT. The chain joins TRBV5-1 to TRBJ1-3; D unresolved. Trimming took off 3 bases at V and 0 bases at J, with 19 bases between the two ends. Germline loops: CDR1 SGHRS, CDR2 YFSETQ. The CDR3 is made up of 18 amino acids.

CDR3 amino acids: CSVFRPMNTEAFF. The CDR3 DNA sequence: TGCAGCGTTTTTCGCCCTATGAACACTGAAGCTTTCTTT. The chain has TRBV29-1 and TRBJ1-1; D call uncertain. Trimming removed 5 bases from V and 0 bases from J, with 10 bases in between. Germline V gives CDR1 SQVTM, CDR2 ANQGSEA. The CDR3 is made up of 13 amino acids.

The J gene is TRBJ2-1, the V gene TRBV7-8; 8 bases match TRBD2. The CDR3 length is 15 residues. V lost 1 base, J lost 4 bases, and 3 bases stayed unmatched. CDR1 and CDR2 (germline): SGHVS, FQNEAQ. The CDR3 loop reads CASSLGSGSYNEQFF. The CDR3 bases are TGTGCCAGCAGCTTAGGGAGCGGGAGTTACAATGAGCAGTTCTTC.

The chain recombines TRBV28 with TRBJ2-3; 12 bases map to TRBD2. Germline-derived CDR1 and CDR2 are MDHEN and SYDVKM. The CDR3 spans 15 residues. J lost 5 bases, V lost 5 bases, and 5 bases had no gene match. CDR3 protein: CASSPSGRAGDTQYF. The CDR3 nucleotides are TGTGCCAGCAGTCCTAGCGGGAGGGCGGGAGATACGCAGTATTTT.

The CDR3 region is CASRRDRGSYGYTF. CDR3 in DNA: TGTGCCAGCAGGAGGGACAGGGGGAGCTATGGCTACACCTTC. This chain joins TRBV6-5 and TRBJ1-2, with 11 bases matching TRBD1. In germline, CDR1 is MNHEY, CDR2 SVGAGI. This CDR3 spans 14 amino acids. Trimming removed 6 bases from V and 4 bases from J; junction bases left unmatched: 4.

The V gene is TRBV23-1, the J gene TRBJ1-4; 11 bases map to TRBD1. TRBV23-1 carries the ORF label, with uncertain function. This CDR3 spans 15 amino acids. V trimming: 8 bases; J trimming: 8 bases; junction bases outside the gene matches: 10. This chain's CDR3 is CASRRDRGKKEKLFF. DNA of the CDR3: TGCGCCAGCCGCCGGGACAGGGGGAAAAAAGAAAAACTGTTTTTT.

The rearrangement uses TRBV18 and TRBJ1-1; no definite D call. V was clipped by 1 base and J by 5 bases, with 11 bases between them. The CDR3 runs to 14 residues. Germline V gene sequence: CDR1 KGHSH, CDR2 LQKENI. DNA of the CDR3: TGTGCCAGCTCACCACTATTCAGTGGTACTGAAGCTTTCTTT. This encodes CASSPLFSGTEAFF.

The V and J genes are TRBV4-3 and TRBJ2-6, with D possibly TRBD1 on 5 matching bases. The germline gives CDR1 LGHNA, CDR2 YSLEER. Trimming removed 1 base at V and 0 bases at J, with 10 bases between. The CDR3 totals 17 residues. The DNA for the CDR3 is TGCGCCAGCAGCCAAGGACAGCGCAACTCTGGGGCCAACGTCCTGACTTTC. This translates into CASSQGQRNSGANVLTF.

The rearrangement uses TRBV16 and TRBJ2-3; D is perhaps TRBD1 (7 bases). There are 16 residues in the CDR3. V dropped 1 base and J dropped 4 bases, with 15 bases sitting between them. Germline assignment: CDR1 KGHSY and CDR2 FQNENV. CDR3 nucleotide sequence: TGTGCCAGCAGCCAATTCAGGGGGGCTGGAGCAGATACGCAGTATTTT. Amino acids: CASSQFRGAGADTQYF.

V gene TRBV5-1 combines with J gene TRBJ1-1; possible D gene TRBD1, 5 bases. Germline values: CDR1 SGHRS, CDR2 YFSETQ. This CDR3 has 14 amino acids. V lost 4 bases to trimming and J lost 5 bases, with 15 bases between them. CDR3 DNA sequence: TGCGCCAGCAGCCCGGCGGGGGAGAGTACTGAAGCTTTCTTT. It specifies CASSPAGESTEAFF.

The CDR3 region has the DNA TGCGCCAGCAGTCCCGCTGGGGAGAACTATGGCTACACCTTC. Amino acid sequence: CASSPAGENYGYTF. The chain links TRBV5-1 to TRBJ1-2; no clear D gene. Germline CDR1 SGHRS, CDR2 YFSETQ. The V end was cut by 5 bases, the J end by 2 bases, with 13 bases between. CDR3 size: 14 residues.

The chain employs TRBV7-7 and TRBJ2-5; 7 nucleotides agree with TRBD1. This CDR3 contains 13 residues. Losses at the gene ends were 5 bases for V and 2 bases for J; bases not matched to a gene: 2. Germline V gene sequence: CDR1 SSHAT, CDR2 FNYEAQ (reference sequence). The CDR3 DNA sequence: TGTGCCAGCAGCCGGGACAGACAAGAGACCCAGTACTTC. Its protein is CASSRDRQETQYF.

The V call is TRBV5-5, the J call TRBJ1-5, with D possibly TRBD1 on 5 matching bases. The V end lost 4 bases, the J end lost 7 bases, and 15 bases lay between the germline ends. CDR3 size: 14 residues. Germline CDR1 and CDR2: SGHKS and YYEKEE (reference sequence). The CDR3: CASSPYSGKQPQHF. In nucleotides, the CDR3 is TGTGCCAGCAGCCCCTATTCAGGGAAGCAGCCCCAGCATTTT.

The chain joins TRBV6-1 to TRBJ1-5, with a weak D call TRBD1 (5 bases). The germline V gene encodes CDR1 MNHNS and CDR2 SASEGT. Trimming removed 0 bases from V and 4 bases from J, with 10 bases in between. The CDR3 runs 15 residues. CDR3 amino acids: CASSEAGRGNQPQHF. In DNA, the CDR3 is TGTGCCAGCAGTGAAGCCGGGAGGGGAAATCAGCCCCAGCATTTT.

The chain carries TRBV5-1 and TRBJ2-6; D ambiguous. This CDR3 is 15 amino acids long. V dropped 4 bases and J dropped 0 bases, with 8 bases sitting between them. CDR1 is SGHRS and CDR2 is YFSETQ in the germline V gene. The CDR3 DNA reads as TGCGCCAGCAGCCCTAGTAACTCTGGGGCCAACGTCCTGACTTTC. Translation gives CASSPSNSGANVLTF.

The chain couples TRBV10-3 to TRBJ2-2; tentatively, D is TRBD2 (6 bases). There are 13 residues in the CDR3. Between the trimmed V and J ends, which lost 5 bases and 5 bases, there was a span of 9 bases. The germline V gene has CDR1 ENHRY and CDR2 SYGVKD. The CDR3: CAISWGETGELFF. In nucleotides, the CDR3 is TGTGCCATCAGTTGGGGGGAAACCGGGGAGCTGTTTTTT.

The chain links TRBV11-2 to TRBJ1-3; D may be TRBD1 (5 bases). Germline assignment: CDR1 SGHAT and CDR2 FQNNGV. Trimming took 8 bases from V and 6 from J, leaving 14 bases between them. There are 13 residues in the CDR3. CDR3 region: CASGPGHPNTIYF. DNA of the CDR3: TGTGCCAGCGGTCCAGGACACCCAAACACCATATATTTT.

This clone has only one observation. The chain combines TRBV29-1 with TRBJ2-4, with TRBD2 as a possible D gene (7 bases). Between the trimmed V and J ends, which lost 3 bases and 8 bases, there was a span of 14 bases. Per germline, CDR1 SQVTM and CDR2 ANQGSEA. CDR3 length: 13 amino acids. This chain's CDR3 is CSVELGGGDIQYF. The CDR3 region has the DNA TGCAGCGTTGAGTTGGGAGGGGGGGACATTCAGTACTTC.

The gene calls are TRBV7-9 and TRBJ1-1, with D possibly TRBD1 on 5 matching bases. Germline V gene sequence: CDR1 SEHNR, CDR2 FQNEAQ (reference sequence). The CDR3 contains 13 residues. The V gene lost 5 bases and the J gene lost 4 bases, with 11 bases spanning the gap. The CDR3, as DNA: TGTGCCAGCAGCCCGGGGGGGGGCACTGAAGCTTTCTTT. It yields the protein CASSPGGGTEAFF.

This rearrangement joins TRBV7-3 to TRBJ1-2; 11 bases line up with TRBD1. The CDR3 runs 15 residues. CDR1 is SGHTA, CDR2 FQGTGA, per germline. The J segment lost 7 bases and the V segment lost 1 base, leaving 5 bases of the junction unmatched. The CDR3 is CASSLNPGTGGGYTF. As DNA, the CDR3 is TGTGCCAGCAGCTTAAACCCCGGGACAGGGGGTGGCTACACCTTC.

This CDR3 is CASSTSRVEQYF. For the CDR3, the DNA is TGTGCCAGCAGTACCTCCCGGGTGGAGCAGTACTTC. The gene calls are TRBV6-2 or TRBV6-3 and TRBJ2-7, with D unresolved. The CDR3 spans 12 residues. Germline V gene lookup returns CDR1 MNHEY and CDR2 SVGEGT. The V end was cut by 5 bases, the J end by 7 bases, with 12 bases between.

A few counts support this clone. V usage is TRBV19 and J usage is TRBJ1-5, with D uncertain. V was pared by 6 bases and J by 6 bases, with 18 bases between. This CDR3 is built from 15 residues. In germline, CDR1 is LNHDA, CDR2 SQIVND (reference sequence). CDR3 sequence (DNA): TGTGCCAGTAGCCCCGGCCTAAGAGGGAGTCAGCCCCAGCATTTT. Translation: CASSPGLRGSQPQHF.

The CDR3 here is CASSGQLATNEKLFF. CDR3 nucleotides: TGTGCCAGCAGTGGACAGCTAGCAACTAATGAAAAACTGTTTTTT. The chain has TRBV2 and TRBJ1-4, with D maybe TRBD1 (5 bases). CDR3 length: 15 residues. Trimming shortened V by 4 bases and J by 0 bases, and 9 bases separated the two germline ends. Germline V gene lookup returns CDR1 SNHLY and CDR2 FYNNEI. The variable domain in full, completed from reference TRBV2 and TRBJ1-4, reads EPEVTQTPSHQVTQMGQEVILRCVPISNHLYFYWYRQILGQKVEFLVSFYNNEISEKSEIFDDQFSVERPDGSNFTLKIRSTKLEDSAMYFCASSGQLATNEKLFFGSGTQLSVL.

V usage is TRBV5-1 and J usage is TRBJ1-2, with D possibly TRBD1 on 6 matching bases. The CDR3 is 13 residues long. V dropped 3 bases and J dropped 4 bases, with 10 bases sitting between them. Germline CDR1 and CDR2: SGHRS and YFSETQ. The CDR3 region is CASSYDRRYGYTF. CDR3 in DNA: TGCGCCAGCAGCTATGACAGGCGCTATGGCTACACCTTC.

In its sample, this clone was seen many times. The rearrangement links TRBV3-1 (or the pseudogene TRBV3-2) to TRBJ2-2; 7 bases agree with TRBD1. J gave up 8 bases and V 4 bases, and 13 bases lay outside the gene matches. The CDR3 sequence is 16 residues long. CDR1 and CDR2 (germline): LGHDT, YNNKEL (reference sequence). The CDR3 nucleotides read TGTGCCAGCAGCCGGATGGGGACAGTTAAAGGTGGGGAGCTGTTTTTT. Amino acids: CASSRMGTVKGGELFF.

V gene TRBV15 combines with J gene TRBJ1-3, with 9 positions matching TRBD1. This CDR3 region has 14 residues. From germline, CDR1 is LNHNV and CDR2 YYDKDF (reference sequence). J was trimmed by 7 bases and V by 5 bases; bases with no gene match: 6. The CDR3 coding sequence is TGTGCCACCAGCCCCCCGGGACAGGGTAACACCATATATTTT. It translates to CATSPPGQGNTIYF. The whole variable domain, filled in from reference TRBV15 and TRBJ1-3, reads DAMVIQNPRYQVTQFGKPVTLSCSQTLNHNVMYWYQQKSSQAPKLLFHYYDKDFNNEADTPDNFQSRRPNTSFCFLDIRSPGLGDTAMYLCATSPPGQGNTIYFGEGSWLTVV.

CDR3 protein: CASSLTQGYEQYF. CDR3 nucleotide sequence: TGTGCCAGCAGTCTAACCCAGGGCTACGAGCAGTACTTC. This sequence joins TRBV6-2 or TRBV6-3 and TRBJ2-7, with D maybe TRBD1 (5 bases). In germline, CDR1 is MNHEY, CDR2 SVGEGT. Deletions cut 5 bases from V and 3 bases from J, with 11 bases between. This CDR3 region has 13 residues.

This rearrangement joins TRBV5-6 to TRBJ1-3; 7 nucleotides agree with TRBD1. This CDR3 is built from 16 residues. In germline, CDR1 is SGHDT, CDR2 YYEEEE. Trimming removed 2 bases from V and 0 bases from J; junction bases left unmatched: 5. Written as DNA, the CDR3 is TGTGCCAGCAGCTTCCGGACAGGTCGCTCTGGAAACACCATATATTTT. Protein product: CASSFRTGRSGNTIYF.

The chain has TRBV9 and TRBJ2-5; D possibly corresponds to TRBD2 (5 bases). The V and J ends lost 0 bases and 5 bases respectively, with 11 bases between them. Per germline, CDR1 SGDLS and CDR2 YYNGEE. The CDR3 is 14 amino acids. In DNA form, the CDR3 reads TGTGCCAGCAGCGTAGACCCGGCGGGTGAGACCCAGTACTTC. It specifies CASSVDPAGETQYF.

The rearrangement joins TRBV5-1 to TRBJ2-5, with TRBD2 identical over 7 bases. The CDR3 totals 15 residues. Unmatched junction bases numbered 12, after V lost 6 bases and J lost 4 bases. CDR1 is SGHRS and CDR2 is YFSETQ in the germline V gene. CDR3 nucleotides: TGCGCCAGCACCCGTATAGGGCTAGCGGTAGAGACCCAGTACTTC. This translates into CASTRIGLAVETQYF.